Below are 8 T cell receptor beta chains sequenced from a single sample in a study of cytomegalovirus exposure and HLA in healthy donors. PCR involved 60 Vbeta and 13 Jbeta primers. The protocol was immunoSEQ multiplex PCR, while the TCRdb copy is restricted to in-frame clones and leaves out a portion. The table records some 140,000 clones, approximately 77% of them present only once. The specimen sequenced was PBMCs. The receptor set was obtained from a man aged 25-40 years in good health and CMV-seronegative.

V gene TRBV19 combines with J gene TRBJ1-1, with 8 bases aligning to TRBD1. The length of the CDR3 is 14 residues. V lost 3 bases to trimming and J lost 10 bases; unmatched junction nucleotides: 10. Germline values: CDR1 LNHDA, CDR2 SQIVND (reference sequence). CDR3 protein: CASSISAGGGRAFF. As DNA, the CDR3 is TGTGCCAGTAGTATCTCGGCAGGGGGCGGCCGAGCTTTCTTT.

The chain combines TRBV12-5 with TRBJ1-3; D gene ambiguous. From germline, CDR1 is LGHNT and CDR2 FRNRAP. There are 15 residues in the CDR3. V lost 3 bases to trimming and J lost 0 bases, with 9 bases between them. CDR3 sequence: CASGLLQPSGNTIYF. DNA of the CDR3: TGTGCTAGTGGTTTATTACAGCCCTCTGGAAACACCATATATTTT.

This clone occurred once. The chain is built from TRBV30 and TRBJ1-1; tentatively, D is TRBD1 (6 bases). This CDR3 comprises 13 residues. In germline, CDR1 is GTSNPN, CDR2 SVGIG (reference sequence). V was pared by 3 bases and J by 4 bases, with 12 bases between. This CDR3 reads CAWSTGQGTEAFF. The CDR3 DNA sequence: TGTGCCTGGAGCACAGGGCAGGGCACTGAAGCTTTCTTT.

This clone was observed a few times. This chain joins TRBV7-6 and TRBJ2-2; possible D gene TRBD1, 7 bases. Germline V gene data show CDR1 as SGHVS and CDR2 as FNYEAQ. The CDR3 length is 16 residues. V was trimmed by 5 bases and J by 1 base, leaving 14 bases between them. The CDR3 DNA sequence: TGTGCCAGCAGCGACCGACAGGGAGGGAACACCGGGGAGCTGTTTTTT. Translated, it gives CASSDRQGGNTGELFF. Complete variable domain (other parts from reference TRBV7-6 and TRBJ2-2): GAGVSQSPRYKVTKRGQDVALRCDPISGHVSLYWYRQALGQGPEFLTYFNYEAQQDKSGLPNDRFSAERPEGSISTLTIQRTEQRDSAMYRCASSDRQGGNTGELFFGEGSRLTVL.

V usage is TRBV4-1 and J usage is TRBJ1-1; possibly TRBD1 for D (5 bases). Germline-derived CDR1 and CDR2 are MGHRA and YSYEKL. The ends were cut back, 0 bases at V and 5 bases at J, with 10 bases in the middle. The CDR3 extends over 14 amino acids. As DNA, the CDR3 is TGCGCCAGCAGCCAAGAAAGTAGACAGACTGAAGCTTTCTTT. It specifies CASSQESRQTEAFF.

This clone was counted a few times. This specimen includes other DNA sequences encoding the same CDR3. J is TRBJ1-5 and V is TRBV2; the D gene is possibly TRBD1 (6 bases). The V gene lost 4 bases and the J gene lost 2 bases, with 6 bases spanning the gap. The germline gives CDR1 SNHLY, CDR2 FYNNEI. The CDR3 consists of 13 residues. CDR3 nucleotide sequence: TGTGCCAGCAGTGGACAGGGCAATCAGCCCCAGCATTTT. Protein sequence: CASSGQGNQPQHF.

The CDR3 protein is CASSYRQGGVNTEAFF. In DNA form, the CDR3 reads TGCGCCAGCAGCTACAGACAGGGCGGAGTGAACACTGAAGCTTTCTTT. The chain joins TRBV5-1 to TRBJ1-1, with 7 bases that match TRBD1. Trimming removed 3 bases from V and 0 bases from J; junction bases left unmatched: 8. CDR1 is SGHRS, CDR2 YFSETQ, per germline. This CDR3 is 16 amino acids long.

In its sample, this clone was seen a few times. The chain joins TRBV11-2 to TRBJ2-7; 10 nucleotides match TRBD2. Germline CDR1 SGHAT, CDR2 FQNNGV. CDR3 length: 15 amino acids. V shed 1 base, J shed 2 bases, and the junction held 2 bases outside the gene matches. CDR3 in amino acids: CASSLGTSGTYEQYF. CDR3 bases: TGTGCCAGCAGCTTAGGGACTAGCGGTACCTACGAGCAGTACTTC.